The 7 T cell receptor beta chains given below trace back to one sample, sequenced in a study of blood T cell repertoires in COVID-19. Sequencing was performed with immunoSEQ multiplex PCR; in TCRdb, only in-frame clones are kept and a portion is missing. The table has about 75,000 clones, 85% to 90% seen once. Material: peripheral blood. These receptors were collected from a human donor in a cohort sampled during active COVID-19.

The V gene is TRBV15, the J gene TRBJ2-3; 8 nucleotides agree with TRBD2. J was trimmed by 5 bases and V by 3 bases; bases with no gene match: 16. Germline V gene lookup returns CDR1 LNHNV and CDR2 YYDKDF (reference sequence). The CDR3 extends over 18 amino acids. CDR3 sequence (DNA): TGTGCCACCAGCAGCCGGGGTCTGGTAGCGGGGTATAGAGATACGCAGTATTTT. Its translation is CATSSRGLVAGYRDTQYF.

This clone has more than one count but fewer than ten. J is TRBJ1-5 and V is TRBV7-9; tentative D call: TRBD1 (6 bases). Trimming cost V 5 bases and J 1 base, with 21 bases left between them. The V gene's germline CDR1 is SEHNR and CDR2 FQNEAQ (reference sequence). This CDR3 region has 18 residues. The CDR3 nucleotides read TGTGCCAGCAGCCTCTATGGGTCGGGGGGCCCGAGCAATCAGCCCCAGCATTTT. Translated, it gives CASSLYGSGGPSNQPQHF.

This rearrangement joins TRBV6-2 or TRBV6-3 to TRBJ2-5, with D unresolved. This CDR3 region has 14 residues. Germline lookup yields CDR1 MNHEY and CDR2 SVGEGT. V lost 1 base and J lost 2, with 8 bases in between. The CDR3 loop reads CASSYWSEQETQYF. The DNA for the CDR3 is TGTGCCAGCAGTTACTGGTCAGAACAAGAGACCCAGTACTTC.

This chain connects TRBV10-2 to TRBJ2-5; TRBD1 agrees at 7 bases. The CDR3 covers 16 residues. Germline assignment: CDR1 WSHSY and CDR2 SAAADI. V trimming: 0 bases; J trimming: 5 bases; junction bases outside the gene matches: 9. CDR3 coding DNA: TGCGCCAGCAGTGAGTCGACAGGGTCTGTCCGGGAGACCCAGTACTTC. It translates to CASSESTGSVRETQYF.

This clone appeared once. This chain uses TRBV27 with TRBJ2-4; D perhaps matches TRBD1 (5 bases). Trimming pared 2 bases from V and 5 bases from J, leaving 7 bases between. Germline CDR1 is MNHEY and CDR2 is SMNVEV (reference sequence). CDR3 length: 13 residues. The DNA of the CDR3 is TGTGCCAGCAGTTTAACCAGGGAAAACATTCAGTACTTC. Amino acid sequence: CASSLTRENIQYF.

This clone was counted only a few times. This chain connects TRBV6-2 or TRBV6-3 to TRBJ2-6; 8 bases match TRBD2. The V gene end was trimmed by 2 bases and the J gene end by 2 bases; junction bases not matched to a gene: 5. This CDR3 region has 17 residues. CDR1 and CDR2 from the germline V gene are MNHEY and SVGEGT. The CDR3 region has the DNA TGTGCCAGCAGTTACCCGGGAGGGGGGACTGGGGCCAACGTCCTGACTTTC. This translates into CASSYPGGGTGANVLTF.

The sample holds a few counts of this clone. CDR3 loop: CATTIGTAGDQPQHF. CDR3 bases: TGTGCCACTACAATAGGGACAGCGGGTGATCAGCCCCAGCATTTT. The chain carries TRBV19 and TRBJ1-5, with TRBD1 identical over 7 bases. The V gene end was trimmed by 10 bases and the J gene end by 5 bases; junction bases not matched to a gene: 14. Per the germline V gene, CDR1 is LNHDA and CDR2 is SQIVND (reference sequence). This CDR3 comprises 15 residues.